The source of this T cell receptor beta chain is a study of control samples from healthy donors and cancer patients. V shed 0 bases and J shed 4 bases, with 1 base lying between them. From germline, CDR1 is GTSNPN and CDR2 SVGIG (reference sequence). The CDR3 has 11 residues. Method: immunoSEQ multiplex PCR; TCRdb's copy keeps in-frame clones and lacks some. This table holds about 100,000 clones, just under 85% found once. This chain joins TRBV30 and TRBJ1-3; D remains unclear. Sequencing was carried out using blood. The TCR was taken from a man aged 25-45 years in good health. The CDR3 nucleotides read TGTGCCTGGAGTGTCGGAAACACCATATATTTT. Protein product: CAWSVGNTIYF. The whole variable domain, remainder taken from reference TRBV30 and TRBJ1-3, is SQTIHQWPATLVQPVGSPLSLECTVEGTSNPNLYWYRQAAGRGLQLLFYSVGIGQISSEVPQNLSASRPQDRQFILSSKKLLLSDSGFYLCAWSVGNTIYFGEGSWLTVV.